Below are 22 T cell receptor beta chains sequenced from a single sample in a study of T-cell reconstitution after alpha-beta-depleted transplantation in children. Unique molecular identifiers were built into the TCRbeta library. Using its own MiXCR run on the PCR reads, TCRdb lists one record per CDR3 protein. The data contain about 540,000 distinct CDR3 sequences, about 18% of them singletons. Source: PBMCs from the stem cell graft donor, taken from the stem cell graft. All receptors derive from a human donor who donated a stem cell graft to a child with acute lymphoblastic leukemia.

This sequence joins TRBV12-3 or TRBV12-4 and TRBJ1-1, with TRBD1 matching 10 bases. This CDR3 contains 16 residues. V dropped 6 bases and J dropped 3; count of bases not matched to a gene: 10. CDR3 residues: CASSIPGQGSDTEAFF. For the CDR3, the DNA is TGTGCCAGCAGCATCCCGGGACAGGGGTCGGACACTGAAGCTTTCTTT.

The genes are TRBV9 and TRBJ2-3; D possibly uses TRBD1 or TRBD2 (5 bases each). The germline V gene has CDR1 SGDLS and CDR2 YYNGEE. V was shortened by 2 bases and J by 4 bases, with 14 bases between the two germline ends. The CDR3 is 15 amino acids. The CDR3 here is CASSVTPGPSDTQYF. CDR3 in DNA: TGTGCCAGCAGCGTTACTCCGGGGCCTTCAGATACGCAGTATTTT.

There are a few counts of this clonotype. The chain joins TRBV7-9 to TRBJ2-1, with 10 bases fitting TRBD2. V shed 5 bases, J shed 5 bases, and the junction held 6 bases outside the gene matches. Germline CDR1 reads SEHNR; CDR2 reads FQNEAQ (reference sequence). The CDR3 contains 15 residues. CDR3 DNA sequence: TGTGCCAGCAGCCCAGGACTAGCGGAAGACAATGAGCAGTTCTTC. It is translated as CASSPGLAEDNEQFF.

This chain uses TRBV7-9 with TRBJ1-3; 7 bases are a match to TRBD1. Germline lookup yields CDR1 SEHNR and CDR2 FQNEAQ (reference sequence). This CDR3 contains 16 residues. V was clipped by 5 bases and J by 1 base; unmatched bases: 8. CDR3 loop: CASSRPTGASGNTIYF. The CDR3 nucleotides are TGTGCCAGCAGCCGTCCCACAGGGGCGTCTGGAAACACCATATATTTT.

The chain is built from TRBV9 and TRBJ2-1, with D unresolved. Germline CDR1 reads SGDLS; CDR2 reads YYNGEE. The length of the CDR3 is 12 residues. Trimming took off 0 bases at V and 9 bases at J, with 7 bases between the two ends. CDR3 bases: TGTGCCAGCAGCGTAGATTTGGGTGAGCAGTTCTTC. Translated: CASSVDLGEQFF.

V is TRBV20-1 and J is TRBJ2-7, with TRBD2 identical over 12 bases. The CDR3 is 15 residues long. The J segment lost 3 bases and the V segment lost 1 base, leaving 4 bases of the junction unmatched. In germline, CDR1 is DFQATT, CDR2 SNEGSKA (reference sequence). Here the CDR3 reads CSARGPTSGSYEQYF. DNA for the CDR3: TGCAGTGCTAGAGGTCCGACTAGCGGGAGCTACGAGCAGTACTTC.

This clonotype was found many times. The chain recombines TRBV15 with TRBJ2-7; D is unclear. The CDR3 loop spans 16 amino acids. V was cut by 3 bases and J by 1 base, with 16 bases left in between. CDR1 is LNHNV, CDR2 YYDKDF, per germline (reference sequence). In DNA, the CDR3 is TGTGCCACCAGCAGGAAGCGTTGGGGTGGGTCCTACGAGCAGTACTTC. Protein: CATSRKRWGGSYEQYF.

In its sample, this clonotype was seen a few times. The CDR3 loop reads CAWSPTSRGYTGELFF. DNA for the CDR3: TGTGCCTGGAGCCCAACGTCCAGGGGATACACCGGGGAGCTGTTTTTT. This sequence joins TRBV30 and TRBJ2-2, with D possibly TRBD1 on 6 matching bases. The V and J ends lost 3 bases and 3 bases respectively, with 17 bases between them. CDR3 length: 16 amino acids. Germline V gene sequence: CDR1 GTSNPN, CDR2 SVGIG (reference sequence).

This clonotype came up a few times. This chain joins TRBV20-1 and TRBJ1-5; possible D gene TRBD1, 6 bases. The CDR3 runs 14 residues. The ends were cut back, 6 bases at V and 4 bases at J, with 16 bases in the middle. CDR1 DFQATT and CDR2 SNEGSKA come from the germline V gene (reference sequence). The CDR3 bases are TGCAGTGCCCAGTACAGGGTATGGAATCAGCCCCAGCATTTT. The encoded protein is CSAQYRVWNQPQHF.

The V call is TRBV18, the J call TRBJ2-7; 9 nucleotides match TRBD1. The CDR3 consists of 15 residues. Germline trimming cut 2 bases from V and 5 bases from J; bases unmatched to any gene: 7. Germline V gives CDR1 KGHSH, CDR2 LQKENI. The CDR3 region has the DNA TGTGCCAGCTCACCAAACAGGGGGCTATTGGACGAGCAGTACTTC. Amino acids: CASSPNRGLLDEQYF. Full variable domain (outside the CDR3, taken from reference TRBV18 and TRBJ2-7): NAGVMQNPRHLVRRRGQEARLRCSPMKGHSHVYWYRQLPEEGLKFMVYLQKENIIDESGMPKERFSAEFPKEGPSILRIQQVVRGDSAAYFCASSPNRGLLDEQYFGPGTRLTVT.

This clonotype was seen only a few times. V gene TRBV12-3 or TRBV12-4 combines with J gene TRBJ1-4; weak D call: TRBD1 (5 bases). The CDR3 has 15 residues. Trimming removed 5 bases from V and 8 bases from J, with 18 bases in between. The CDR3 DNA is TGTGCCAGCAGTCCCAGGGCCCTGACGACGGAAAAACTGTTTTTT. Encoded protein: CASSPRALTTEKLFF.

This clonotype turned up a few times. The chain uses TRBV20-1 and TRBJ2-2; D possibly corresponds to TRBD2 (6 bases). V was trimmed by 2 bases and J by 7 bases, leaving 17 bases between them. CDR1 DFQATT and CDR2 SNEGSKA come from the germline V gene (reference sequence). The CDR3 has 15 residues. This CDR3 reads CSARSSGLPGGELFF. As DNA, the CDR3 is TGCAGTGCTAGATCCTCGGGACTTCCCGGCGGGGAGCTGTTTTTT.

This clonotype was observed a handful of times. The CDR3 DNA is TGCGCCAGCAGCCAAAGAGTCAGCGATCTTCACCGAGGAGATACGCAGTATTTT. It yields the protein CASSQRVSDLHRGDTQYF. The genes are TRBV4-1 and TRBJ2-3; D remains unclear. The CDR3 has 18 residues. CDR1 MGHRA and CDR2 YSYEKL come from the germline V gene. Trimming took off 2 bases at V and 5 bases at J, with 23 bases between the two ends.

This chain uses TRBV24-1 with TRBJ2-7, with 10 bases that match TRBD2. V dropped 5 bases and J dropped 1; count of bases not matched to a gene: 4. In germline, CDR1 is KGHDR, CDR2 SFDVKD. This CDR3 spans 15 amino acids. The CDR3 DNA follows: TGTGCCACCAGTGCTAGCGGGAGCACGTCCTACGAGCAGTACTTC. This translates into CATSASGSTSYEQYF.

This sequence joins TRBV19 and TRBJ2-1; TRBD1 aligns across 8 bases. The CDR3 is 14 residues long. Germline V gives CDR1 LNHDA, CDR2 SQIVND (reference sequence). V lost 7 bases to trimming and J lost 1 base; unmatched junction nucleotides: 3. DNA for the CDR3: TGTGCCAGTACGGACAGGGAATCCTACAATGAGCAGTTCTTC. The encoded protein is CASTDRESYNEQFF.

This clonotype has at least ten counts. This chain links TRBV20-1 with TRBJ2-7, with 9 bases fitting TRBD2. The V segment lost 3 bases and the J segment 1 base; nucleotides outside the gene matches: 4. Germline V gene sequence: CDR1 DFQATT, CDR2 SNEGSKA (reference sequence). The length of the CDR3 is 14 residues. CDR3 DNA: TGCAGTGCTAGCCCCAGCGGGAGGTCCTACGAGCAGTACTTC. Protein: CSASPSGRSYEQYF.

The genes are TRBV7-6 and TRBJ2-1; D possibly corresponds to TRBD1 (7 bases). This CDR3 spans 15 amino acids. With 7 bases removed from V and 8 bases from J, the gap between germline ends came to 21 bases. Germline assignment: CDR1 SGHVS and CDR2 FNYEAQ. CDR3 loop: CASTKHAGGLDEQFF. DNA of the CDR3: TGTGCCAGCACCAAACATGCAGGGGGGCTCGATGAGCAGTTCTTC.

The V gene is TRBV15, the J gene TRBJ2-3; tentatively, D is TRBD2 (6 bases). Trimming removed 3 bases at V and 0 bases at J, with 13 bases between. CDR1 is LNHNV, CDR2 YYDKDF, per germline (reference sequence). The CDR3 covers 16 residues. CDR3 sequence reads: CATSSELLASTDTQYF. CDR3 sequence (DNA): TGTGCCACCAGCAGTGAGTTACTAGCCAGCACAGATACGCAGTATTTT.

The J gene is TRBJ1-1, the V gene TRBV20-1; a weak D match, TRBD1 (5 bases). The CDR3 runs 14 residues. Trimming pared 6 bases from V and 0 bases from J, leaving 14 bases between. The V gene's germline CDR1 is DFQATT and CDR2 SNEGSKA (reference sequence). DNA of the CDR3: TGCAGTGCCCAGGGCCGTCCCTTGAACACTGAAGCTTTCTTT. Translation: CSAQGRPLNTEAFF.

To note about this clonotype: This sequence is one base from a far larger clone and is likely a read error. The V gene is TRBV12-3 or TRBV12-4, the J gene TRBJ1-1; maybe TRBD1 (5 bases). The CDR3 sequence is 12 residues long. The V end lost 4 bases, the J end lost 3 bases, and 6 bases lay between the germline ends. Written as DNA, the CDR3 is TGTGCCAGCAGTTGGGGGGACACTGAAGCTTTCTTT. It is translated as CASSWGDTEAFF.

The chain recombines TRBV27 with TRBJ1-5; 7 bases align to TRBD1. V lost 6 bases to trimming and J lost 3 bases; unmatched junction nucleotides: 8. The germline V gene has CDR1 MNHEY and CDR2 SMNVEV (reference sequence). The CDR3 has 15 residues. CDR3 loop: CASRPRDRANQPQHF. DNA of the CDR3: TGTGCCAGCAGGCCCCGGGACAGAGCCAATCAGCCCCAGCATTTT.

V and J are TRBV12-3 or TRBV12-4 and TRBJ2-7, with D perhaps TRBD1 or TRBD2 (5 bases each). V shed 8 bases and J shed 7 bases, with 15 bases lying between them. The CDR3 consists of 12 residues. CDR3 DNA: TGTGCCAGCTGTACGGGGCCATGGGAGCAGTACTTC. Translated: CASCTGPWEQYF.